This TCR beta chain was recorded in a study of blood T cell repertoires in COVID-19 (dated by TCRdb to 2019 to 2021). Regarding the research as a whole: Collaborator samples came from the United States, Italy and Spain and covered acute and convalescent phases of COVID-19. The dataset comprised deeply sampled blood TCRbeta repertoires from subjects exposed to, actively infected with, or recovered from COVID-19. A freely available public database, intended as a resource for researchers studying the immune response to SARS-CoV-2, is where the repertoires were released. The samples were drawn from the first 160 participants of the ongoing ImmuneRACE study and from some 1,300 subjects provided by 6 global collaborators. Where available, HLA class I and class II types were obtained from metadata supplied by the sample provider rather than from assay-based typing. The prospective study material was composed of cDNA or gDNA derived from T cells, B-cell-depleted T cells, or PBMCs. Sample metadata almost always included a de-identified subject ID, COVID-19 status, age in years and sex. Study-wide findings and limitations: How much clinical and demographic metadata was included differed by source and by participant, and the metadata was provided uncurated.

The immunoSEQ Assay, a bias-controlled multiplex PCR, was used to amplify TCRbeta CDR3 regions from genomic DNA. Regarding the original processing steps: Within the assay, amplification of reference gene primers was used to estimate how many nucleated cells each sample contained. Sequence reads were collapsed and filtered to measure the absolute abundance of every unique TCRbeta CDR3 rearrangement. For each sample, productive Simpson clonality was calculated as the square root of Simpson's diversity index across productive rearrangements. In its TCRdb copy, this immuneACCESS table keeps in-frame sequences only and misses some clones. Where compared with another copy, unresolved V genes explain less than half of these, and the others have no known cause. V, J and clone size reflect that table, while D and trimming were determined from the DNA. The sample records roughly 90,000 clones, more than 85% of which are singletons. The ten top clones hold roughly 5.1% of the sample.

Inclusive of the bounding cysteine and phenylalanine, the CDR3 is 12 residues long. Of the read, only the CDR3 DNA is kept; its 36 bases are in frame from base 1. V and J are truncated by 1 base and 3 bases respectively, leaving an intervening sequence of 3 bases. Note on this clone: Its antigen is not yet known. No much larger clone exists at a distance of one base, and base qualities are not known.

The collaborating institutions used their own protocols to collect whole blood in K2EDTA tubes. For TCRbeta analysis, collaborators shipped samples in one of three forms: frozen whole blood, isolated PBMCs, or DNA extracted from either of those sample types. The source is a middle-aged man with acute or convalescent COVID-19. The rearranged segments are TRBV12-3 or TRBV12-4 and TRBJ1-1; no confident D gene assignment can be made. Input material: peripheral blood. The CDR3 is CASSLVDTEAFF. DNA sequence: TGTGCCAGCAGTTTAGTCGACACTGAAGCTTTCTTT.